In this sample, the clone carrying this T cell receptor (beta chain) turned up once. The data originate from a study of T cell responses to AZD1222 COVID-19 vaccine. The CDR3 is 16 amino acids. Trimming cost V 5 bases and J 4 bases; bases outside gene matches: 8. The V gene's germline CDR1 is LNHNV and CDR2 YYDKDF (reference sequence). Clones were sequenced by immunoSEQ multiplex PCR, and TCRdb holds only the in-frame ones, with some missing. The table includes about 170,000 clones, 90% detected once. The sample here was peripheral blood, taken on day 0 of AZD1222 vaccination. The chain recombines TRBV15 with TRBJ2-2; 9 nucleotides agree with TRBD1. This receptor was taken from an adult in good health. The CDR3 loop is CATSGTGGLSTGELFF. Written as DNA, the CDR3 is TGTGCCACCAGCGGAACAGGGGGCCTTTCCACCGGGGAGCTGTTTTTT.